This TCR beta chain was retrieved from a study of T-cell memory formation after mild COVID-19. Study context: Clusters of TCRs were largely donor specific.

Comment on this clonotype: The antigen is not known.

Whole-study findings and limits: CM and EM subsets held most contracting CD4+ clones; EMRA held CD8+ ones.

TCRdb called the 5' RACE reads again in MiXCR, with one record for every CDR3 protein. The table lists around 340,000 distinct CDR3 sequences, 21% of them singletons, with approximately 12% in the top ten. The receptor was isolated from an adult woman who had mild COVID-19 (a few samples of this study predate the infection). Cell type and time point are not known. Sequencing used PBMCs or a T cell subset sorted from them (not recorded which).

The CDR3 loop is CASSVDPKARYYGYTF. The CDR3 coding sequence is TGTGCCAGCAGCGTAGATCCCAAGGCTAGGTACTATGGCTACACCTTC. The V gene is TRBV9, the J gene TRBJ1-2; the D is unclear. CDR3 length equals 16 residues. Per the germline V gene, CDR1 is SGDLS and CDR2 is YYNGEE. Between the trimmed V and J ends, which lost 0 bases and 3 bases, there was a span of 15 bases. The entire variable domain, with the rest obtained from reference TRBV9 and TRBJ1-2, is as follows: DSGVTQTPKHLITATGQRVTLRCSPRSGDLSVYWYQQSLDQGLQFLIQYYNGEERAKGNILERFSAQQFPDLHSELNLSSLELGDSALYFCASSVDPKARYYGYTFGSGTRLTVV.